Sequencing of this TCR beta chain was carried out in a study of blood T cell repertoires in COVID-19. At the level of the study: Spain, Italy and the United States supplied samples that represented acute and convalescent COVID-19.

The CDR3 spans 18 residues. V dropped 0 bases and J dropped 0; count of bases not matched to a gene: 10. CDR1 is GTSNPN, CDR2 SVGIG, per germline (reference sequence). Sequencing used immunoSEQ multiplex PCR; TCRdb keeps in-frame clones, though not all of them. The sample consists of some 130,000 clones, more than 80% of them appearing once. V and J are TRBV30 and TRBJ2-2, with 7 positions matching TRBD2. The TCR sequence derives from a human donor in a cohort sampled during active COVID-19. What was sequenced was peripheral blood. CDR3 in amino acids: CAWSVLRVAGPNTGELFF. CDR3 coding DNA: TGTGCCTGGAGTGTCCTTAGGGTAGCGGGTCCGAACACCGGGGAGCTGTTTTTT.